These 17 T cell receptor beta chains originate from one sample sequenced in a study of cytomegalovirus exposure and HLA in healthy donors. Sequencing used immunoSEQ multiplex PCR; TCRdb keeps in-frame clones, though not all of them. Of 330,000 or so clones listed, roughly 89% are singletons. The sequenced sample consisted of PBMCs. These receptors were obtained from a woman aged 18-35 years in good health and CMV-seronegative.

This chain links TRBV9 with TRBJ2-7; 8 bases are a match to TRBD1. The CDR3 is 14 residues long. The J segment lost 2 bases and the V segment lost 3 bases, leaving 4 bases of the junction unmatched. CDR1 and CDR2 from the germline V gene are SGDLS and YYNGEE. As DNA, the CDR3 is TGTGCCAGCAGCGCCAGGGGACAGGCCTACGAGCAGTACTTC. Translated, it gives CASSARGQAYEQYF.

The chain combines TRBV18 with TRBJ2-7, with a tentative D call TRBD1 (5 bases). This CDR3 is built from 14 residues. The V end was cut by 2 bases, the J end by 3 bases, with 11 bases between. Germline loops: CDR1 KGHSH, CDR2 LQKENI. As DNA, the CDR3 is TGTGCCAGCTCACCAGTGGCAGGGCACTACGAGCAGTACTTC. It translates to CASSPVAGHYEQYF.

The CDR3 is CASQGQGSNMRYTF. The DNA for the CDR3 is TGTGCCAGCCAGGGACAGGGGTCAAATATGCGATACACCTTC. The V gene is TRBV9, the J gene TRBJ1-2; 10 bases are a match to TRBD1. CDR1 and CDR2 (germline): SGDLS, YYNGEE. The CDR3 has 14 residues. Germline trimming cut 7 bases from V and 11 bases from J; bases unmatched to any gene: 14.

Comments on this clone: The same CDR3 arises from other DNA sequences in this sample as well. The rearrangement joins TRBV20-1 to TRBJ2-7; tentative D call: TRBD1 (5 bases). CDR1 is DFQATT and CDR2 is SNEGSKA in the germline V gene (reference sequence). This CDR3 is 11 amino acids long. V lost 6 bases, J lost 2 bases, and 8 bases lay in between. The chain's CDR3 is CSAAGPYEQYF. Written as DNA, the CDR3 is TGCAGTGCGGCAGGGCCCTACGAGCAGTACTTC.

The genes are TRBV7-3 and TRBJ2-2, with D tentatively TRBD2 (6 bases). V lost 1 base, J lost 4 bases, and 16 bases lay in between. Germline V gives CDR1 SGHTA, CDR2 FQGTGA. This CDR3 contains 17 residues. CDR3 sequence reads: CASSLIGLARITGELFF. The CDR3 DNA follows: TGTGCCAGCAGCTTAATAGGTCTAGCGAGGATCACCGGGGAGCTGTTTTTT.

The chain has TRBV7-3 and TRBJ2-3, with D perhaps TRBD2 (5 bases). CDR3 size: 13 residues. The V gene lost 4 bases and the J gene lost 6 bases, with 11 bases spanning the gap. The germline gives CDR1 SGHTA, CDR2 FQGTGA. The CDR3 here is CASSSHVADTQYF. DNA of the CDR3: TGTGCCAGCAGCTCTCACGTAGCGGATACGCAGTATTTT.

The genes are TRBV7-3 and TRBJ2-7, with TRBD2 identical over 7 bases. The trim removed 0 bases at V and 2 bases at J, leaving 1 base unmatched. This CDR3 region has 14 residues. CDR1 is SGHTA and CDR2 is FQGTGA in the germline V gene. The chain's CDR3 is CASSLTGTTYEQYF. The CDR3 DNA reads TGTGCCAGCAGCTTAACAGGGACTACCTACGAGCAGTACTTC.

The V gene is TRBV2, the J gene TRBJ1-2; D is perhaps TRBD1 (6 bases). This CDR3 is 14 amino acids long. Germline values: CDR1 SNHLY, CDR2 FYNNEI. V shed 7 bases and J shed 8 bases, with 20 bases lying between them. CDR3 DNA sequence: TGTGCCAGCACCCCTGGGGGCGCGTATTCCGGCTACACCTTC. Translated: CASTPGGAYSGYTF. Looking up the rest from reference TRBV2 and TRBJ1-2 gives the full variable domain: EPEVTQTPSHQVTQMGQEVILRCVPISNHLYFYWYRQILGQKVEFLVSFYNNEISEKSEIFDDQFSVERPDGSNFTLKIRSTKLEDSAMYFCASTPGGAYSGYTFGSGTRLTVV.

This clone appeared a single time. The genes are TRBV7-2 and TRBJ1-2; D is possibly TRBD1 (5 bases). The germline V and J ends were trimmed by 5 bases and 6 bases, with 16 bases remaining between them. CDR1 and CDR2 (germline): SGHTA, FQGNSA. The CDR3 is 14 amino acids. The CDR3 region is CASSVWGSPHGYTF. The CDR3 nucleotides read TGTGCCAGCAGCGTGTGGGGCTCCCCCCATGGCTACACCTTC.

The chain couples TRBV5-1 to TRBJ1-1; 8 nucleotides line up with TRBD1. The CDR3 spans 18 residues. Germline CDR1 is SGHRS and CDR2 is YFSETQ. Trimming at V came to 0 bases and at J to 3 bases, leaving 13 bases not matched to a gene. Written as DNA, the CDR3 is TGCGCCAGCAGCTTGGGTATGGGCCAGGGGGCAAGGGACACTGAAGCTTTCTTT. Translated, it gives CASSLGMGQGARDTEAFF.

In nucleotides, the CDR3 is TGTGCCAGCAGCCTCGAGGGTAGGAGGGCCCCAGATACGCAGTATTTT. It yields the protein CASSLEGRRAPDTQYF. The chain has TRBV13 and TRBJ2-3; possible D gene TRBD2, 6 bases. Germline values: CDR1 PRHDT, CDR2 FYEKMQ (reference sequence). Trimming cost V 5 bases and J 4 bases, with 19 bases left between them. This CDR3 is built from 16 residues.

The V call is TRBV28, the J call TRBJ2-7; 15 bases match TRBD2. The CDR3 is 16 amino acids. Per germline, CDR1 MDHEN and CDR2 SYDVKM. Losses at the gene ends were 5 bases for V and 6 bases for J; bases not matched to a gene: 8. CDR3 loop: CASSPGTSGRLGEQYF. CDR3 DNA sequence: TGTGCCAGCAGTCCGGGGACTAGCGGGAGGCTAGGCGAGCAGTACTTC.

A single count supports this clone. The chain combines TRBV27 with TRBJ1-5; D perhaps matches TRBD1 (5 bases). The CDR3 has 15 amino acids. V dropped 6 bases and J dropped 6 bases, with 18 bases sitting between them. CDR1 and CDR2 (germline): MNHEY, SMNVEV (reference sequence). The CDR3 loop is CASRGRQSDSQPQHF. The CDR3 DNA follows: TGTGCCAGCAGGGGGCGACAGAGTGATAGTCAGCCCCAGCATTTT.

The chain employs TRBV30 and TRBJ1-2; D ambiguous. The germline V gene has CDR1 GTSNPN and CDR2 SVGIG (reference sequence). The CDR3 is made up of 13 amino acids. V was pared by 2 bases and J by 2 bases, with 9 bases between. CDR3 DNA: TGTGCCTGGAGTACTGACGGGAACTATGGCTACACCTTC. This translates into CAWSTDGNYGYTF.

V usage is TRBV6-4 and J usage is TRBJ2-3, with TRBD1 as a possible D gene (5 bases). From germline, CDR1 is MRHNA and CDR2 SNTAGT. V was clipped by 4 bases and J by 0 bases, with 20 bases between them. CDR3 size: 18 residues. CDR3 nucleotides: TGTGCCAGCAGTGTCCCCGGCCAGGGTTCTACTAGCACAGATACGCAGTATTTT. As protein: CASSVPGQGSTSTDTQYF.

The chain couples TRBV4-1 to TRBJ2-1; 11 nucleotides line up with TRBD2. The V segment lost 0 bases and the J segment 9 bases; nucleotides outside the gene matches: 10. In germline, CDR1 is MGHRA, CDR2 YSYEKL. CDR3 length equals 17 residues. In nucleotides, the CDR3 is TGCGCCAGCAGCCAAGATACTAGCGGGAGAGAATTCGGTGAGCAGTTCTTC. Amino acid sequence: CASSQDTSGREFGEQFF.

This clone turned up a few times. The V gene is TRBV14, the J gene TRBJ2-2; D perhaps matches TRBD1 (6 bases). Germline V gives CDR1 SGHDN, CDR2 FVKESK. V dropped 3 bases and J dropped 8 bases, with 10 bases sitting between them. The CDR3 is 13 amino acids. The CDR3 nucleotides are TGTGCCAGCAGCCACGGACAGTCGGGGGAGCTGTTTTTT. Protein: CASSHGQSGELFF.